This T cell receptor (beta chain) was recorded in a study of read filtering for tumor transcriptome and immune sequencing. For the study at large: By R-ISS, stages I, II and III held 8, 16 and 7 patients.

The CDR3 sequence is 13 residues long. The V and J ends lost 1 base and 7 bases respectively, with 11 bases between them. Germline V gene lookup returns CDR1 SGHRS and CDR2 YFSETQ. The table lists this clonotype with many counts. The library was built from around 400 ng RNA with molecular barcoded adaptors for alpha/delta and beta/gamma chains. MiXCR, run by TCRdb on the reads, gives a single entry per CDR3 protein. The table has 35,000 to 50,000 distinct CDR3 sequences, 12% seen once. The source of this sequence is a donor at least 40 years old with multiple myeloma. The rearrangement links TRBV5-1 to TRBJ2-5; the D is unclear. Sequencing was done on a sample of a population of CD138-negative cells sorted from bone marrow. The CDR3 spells CASSLSQLGTQYF. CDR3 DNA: TGCGCCAGCAGCTTGTCGCAGTTGGGGACCCAGTACTTC.